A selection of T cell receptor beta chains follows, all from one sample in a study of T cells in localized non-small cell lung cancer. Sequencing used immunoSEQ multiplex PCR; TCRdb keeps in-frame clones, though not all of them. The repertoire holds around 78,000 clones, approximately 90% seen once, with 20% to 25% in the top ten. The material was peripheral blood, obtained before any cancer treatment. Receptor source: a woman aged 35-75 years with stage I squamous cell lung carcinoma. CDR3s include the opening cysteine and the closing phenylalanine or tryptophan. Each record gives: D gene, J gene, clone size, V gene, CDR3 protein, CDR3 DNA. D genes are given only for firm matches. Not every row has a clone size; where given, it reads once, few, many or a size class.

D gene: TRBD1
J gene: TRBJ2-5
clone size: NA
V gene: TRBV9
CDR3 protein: CASSVGQGRGQETQYF
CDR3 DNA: TGTGCCAGCAGCGTCGGACAGGGTCGGGGGCAAGAGACCCAGTACTTC

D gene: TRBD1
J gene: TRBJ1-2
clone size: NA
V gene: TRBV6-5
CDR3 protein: CASSPRTGNGYTF
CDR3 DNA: TGTGCCAGCAGCCCTCGGACAGGGAATGGCTACACCTTC

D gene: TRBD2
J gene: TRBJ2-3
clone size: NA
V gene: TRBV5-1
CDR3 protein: CASSLEASGGARDTQYF
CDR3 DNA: TGCGCCAGCAGCTTGGAGGCTAGCGGGGGGGCGAGGGATACGCAGTATTTT

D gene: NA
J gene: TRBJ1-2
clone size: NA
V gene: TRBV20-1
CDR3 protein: CSAPVVDGYTF
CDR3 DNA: TGCAGTGCTCCTGTTGTCGATGGCTACACCTTC

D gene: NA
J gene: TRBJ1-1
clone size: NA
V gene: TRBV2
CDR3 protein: CASSEATGNTEAFF
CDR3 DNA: TGTGCCAGCAGTGAAGCGACGGGGAACACTGAAGCTTTCTTT

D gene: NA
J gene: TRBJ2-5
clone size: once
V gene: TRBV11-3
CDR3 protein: CASSLNMGHQETQYF
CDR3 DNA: TGTGCCAGCAGCTTAAACATGGGGCACCAAGAGACCCAGTACTTC

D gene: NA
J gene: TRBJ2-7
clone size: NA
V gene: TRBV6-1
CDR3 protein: CASSVRQSSYEQYF
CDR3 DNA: TGTGCCAGCAGTGTCCGACAGAGCTCCTACGAGCAGTACTTC

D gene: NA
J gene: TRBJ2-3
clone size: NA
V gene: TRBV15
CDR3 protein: CATSSPLGDTQYF
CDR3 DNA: TGTGCCACCAGCTCCCCTCTGGGAGATACGCAGTATTTT

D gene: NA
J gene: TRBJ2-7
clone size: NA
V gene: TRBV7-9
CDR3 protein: CASSLRYEQYF
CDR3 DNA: TGTGCCAGCAGCTTAAGGTACGAGCAGTACTTC

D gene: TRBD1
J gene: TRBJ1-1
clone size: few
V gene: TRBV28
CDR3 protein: CASSLVEQGAEAFF
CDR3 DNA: TGTGCCAGCAGCCTGGTAGAACAGGGGGCTGAAGCTTTCTTT

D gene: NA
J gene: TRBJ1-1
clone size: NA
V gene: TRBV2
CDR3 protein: CAGGDLNTEAFF
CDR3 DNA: TGTGCCGGAGGGGACCTGAACACTGAAGCTTTCTTT